This TCR beta chain emerged from a study of T cells after yellow fever vaccination. The V gene lost 5 bases and the J gene lost 0 bases, with 17 bases spanning the gap. Germline V lookup: CDR1 DFQATT, CDR2 SNEGSKA (reference sequence). The CDR3 extends over 16 amino acids. Conversion of TCR transcripts into cDNA relied on 5'RACE template switching, which added a universal primer site and UMIs. Each CDR3 protein gets one entry after TCRdb re-called the 5' RACE reads with MiXCR. The table includes 300,000 to 400,000 distinct CDR3 sequences, about an eighth detected once. The sample holds a few counts of this clonotype.

Sequenced material: CD4+ T cells sorted from PBMCs, taken 15 days after the yellow fever booster vaccination. This chain joins TRBV20-1 and TRBJ1-5, with D unclear. The TCR comes from a man aged 18 to 35 who received the YFV17D yellow fever vaccine. This chain's CDR3 is CSAPPNKRASNQPQHF. CDR3 bases: TGCAGTGCTCCCCCTAACAAGAGAGCTAGCAATCAGCCCCAGCATTTT.